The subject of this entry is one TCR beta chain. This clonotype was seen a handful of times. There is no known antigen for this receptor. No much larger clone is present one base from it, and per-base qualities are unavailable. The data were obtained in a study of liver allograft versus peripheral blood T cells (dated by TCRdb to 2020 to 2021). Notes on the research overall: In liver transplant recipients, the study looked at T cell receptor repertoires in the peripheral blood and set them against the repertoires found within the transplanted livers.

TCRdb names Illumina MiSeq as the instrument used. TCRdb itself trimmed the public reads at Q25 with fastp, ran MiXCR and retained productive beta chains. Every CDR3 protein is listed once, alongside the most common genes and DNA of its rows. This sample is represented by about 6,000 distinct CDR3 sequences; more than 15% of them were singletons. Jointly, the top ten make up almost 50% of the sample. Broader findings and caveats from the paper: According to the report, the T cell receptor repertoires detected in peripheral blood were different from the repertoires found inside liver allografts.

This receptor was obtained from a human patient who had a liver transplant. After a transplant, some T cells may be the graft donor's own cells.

The CDR3 loop reads CASSFTPGTALEQYF. In nucleotide form, the sequence is TGTGCCAGCAGCTTTACTCCCGGGACAGCCCTCGAGCAGTACTTC. The chain is encoded by TRBV5-6 joined to TRBJ2-7; 7 central nucleotides agree with TRBD1. From the cysteine up to the phenylalanine, the CDR3 has a length of 15 residues. Here the CDR3 DNA is all that survives: 45 bases in frame from base 1. The germline V gene supplies CDR1 SGHDT and CDR2 YYEEEE. Ends trimmed: V by 2 bases, J by 6 bases; bases unmatched to a gene: 11.